The following is a TCR beta chain sequence with its context. The CDR3 sequence is 12 residues long. Per the germline V gene, CDR1 is SGDLS and CDR2 is YYNGEE. The V and J ends lost 4 bases and 4 bases respectively, with 8 bases between them. The data derive from a study of blood T cell repertoires in COVID-19. On the study more broadly: Sources were T cells, B-cell-depleted T cells, or PBMCs; the material itself was cDNA or gDNA.

The authors' processing: Reference gene primer amplification gave nucleated cell count estimates. Produced via immunoSEQ multiplex PCR; TCRdb's table is partial and in-frame only. From that table come the V and J calls and clone size; the DNA was used to work out D and trimming. The repertoire includes about 50,000 clones, more than 75% of them detected once, and 3.5% to 5% sits in the top ten. The sequencing input was peripheral blood. This receptor was taken from a human donor in a cohort sampled during active COVID-19. The chain joins TRBV9 to TRBJ1-2; possible D gene TRBD1, 5 bases. CDR3 protein: CASSHRSYGYTF. In DNA form, the CDR3 reads TGTGCCAGCAGCCACAGGAGCTATGGCTACACCTTC.